This T cell receptor beta chain was sequenced in a study of cytomegalovirus exposure and HLA in healthy donors. The wider study: Earlier findings included some 120 million unique TCR beta sequences obtained from roughly 200 million T cells. From HLA-typed donors, an early data release held approximately 85 million unique TCRs. Regarding the study as a whole: Earlier analysis yielded a pattern in which most TCR beta V segments were productive about 90% or about 30% of the time. TCR beta chain V- and J-gene trimming was linked, in a later analysis, to a missense variant in DCLRE1C.

13 Jbeta primers and 60 Vbeta primers were used for the PCR. Using immunoSEQ multiplex PCR, the repertoire was profiled, and TCRdb retains in-frame clones only, with some absent. In the table there are 150,000 to 200,000 clones, around 80% of which are singletons. Notes on this clone: No antigen is known for it.

The sample consisted of PBMCs. This TCR derives from a young man in good health and CMV-seropositive.

CDR3 nucleotides: TGTGCCAGCAACGAGGCGGGGGCATGGCACTACGAGCAGTACTTC. Translation: CASNEAGAWHYEQYF. The chain carries TRBV11-2 and TRBJ2-7, with D possibly being TRBD2 (7 bases). The germline V and J ends were trimmed by 7 bases and 3 bases, with 19 bases remaining between them. Looked up from germline, CDR1 is SGHAT and CDR2 is FQNNGV. The CDR3 consists of 15 residues.